This is a list of T cell receptor beta chains from one sample in a study of cytomegalovirus exposure and HLA in healthy donors. TCRdb keeps only in-frame clones here, not all; method: immunoSEQ multiplex PCR. The sample lists roughly 71,000 clones, over 50% seen once, with roughly 3.1% in the top ten. The sequencing input was PBMCs. The receptors derive from a man aged 25 to 40 in good health and CMV-seronegative. CDR3s leave out the opening cysteine and the closing phenylalanine or tryptophan. The order of the fields is V gene, CDR3 protein.

TRBV5-1	ASSELGQGVTEAF
TRBV7-6	ASSSGFSSGNTIY
TRBV29-1	SVGHRGEMGNTIY
TRBV5-1	ASSHHGQGTYEQY
TRBV5-4	ASSGGPGEETQY
TRBV5-6	ASSLAGGNSPLH
TRBV2	ASLGGDLRVDTEAF
TRBV9	ASSVVTSFNEQF
TRBV5-1	ASSPQGDYGYT
TRBV5-1	ASKIAVKETQY
TRBV29-1	SVEVGTGYTEAF
TRBV29-1	SVSPGSQETQY
TRBV27	ASSLMAGFDEQY
TRBV7-2	ASSQDQGALGNTIY
TRBV5-4	ASSLVVSGSSYEQY
TRBV5-1	ASSLDAGYQPQH
TRBV27	ASSPWAGDQPQH
TRBV13	ASSPTGTGGISEQY
TRBV9	ASSVGLVETQY
TRBV7-9	ASSLRSGGTDTQY
TRBV12-5	ASGSDLQETQY
TRBV27	ASSVRVYNEQF
TRBV9	ASSVGSGVFEQY
TRBV6-5	ASSSQGLGETQY
TRBV30	AWTVSSAAGYT
TRBV7-9	ASSQGGSGANVLT
TRBV25-1	ASSGSGGVQYEQY
TRBV2	ASSEGEVGGQPQH
TRBV6-6	ASSTLVHNEQF
TRBV5-1	ASQTGDSIGDEQY
TRBV7-8	ASSPGLGTTDTQY
TRBV25-1	ASSGDTPNYGYT
TRBV4-1	ASSPRQVQETQY
TRBV6-5	ASSPAGLGGEQF
TRBV5-8	ASSPQGLAAPSYEQY
TRBV5-4	ASSLSSGWMTGELF
TRBV5-1	ASSLDWGRYEQY
TRBV7-2	ASSFSGGGETQY
TRBV6-6	ASNLQGAPGANVLT
TRBV7-6	ASSLAGRDEQY
TRBV10-1	ASKNSSGNTIY
TRBV7-2	ASSLGGAGGEKLF
TRBV11-2	ASSTGQGTDTQY